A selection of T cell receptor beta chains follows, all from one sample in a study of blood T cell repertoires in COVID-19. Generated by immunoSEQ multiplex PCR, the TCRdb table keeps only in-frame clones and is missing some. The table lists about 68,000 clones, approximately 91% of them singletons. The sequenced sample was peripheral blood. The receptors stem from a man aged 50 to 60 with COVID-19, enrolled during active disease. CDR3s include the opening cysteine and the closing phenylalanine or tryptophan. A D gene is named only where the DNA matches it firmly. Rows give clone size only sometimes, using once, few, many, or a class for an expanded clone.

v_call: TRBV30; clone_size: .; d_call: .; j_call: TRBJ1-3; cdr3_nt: TGTGCCTGGAGTCGGGGACTCGCTGGAAACACCATATATTTT; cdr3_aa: CAWSRGLAGNTIYF
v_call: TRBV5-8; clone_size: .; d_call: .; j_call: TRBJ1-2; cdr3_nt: TGTGCCAGCAGCTTCGGACAGCTTAACTATGGCTACACCTTC; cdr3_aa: CASSFGQLNYGYTF
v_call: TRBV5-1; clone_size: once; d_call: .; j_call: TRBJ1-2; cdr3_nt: TGCGCCAGCAGCGGGAGCTTGGCGGCTAACTATGGCTACACCTTC; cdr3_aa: CASSGSLAANYGYTF
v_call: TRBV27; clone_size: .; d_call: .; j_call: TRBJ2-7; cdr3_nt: TGTGCCAGCAGTTTATCGTGGCAGGGCAACGAGCAGTACTTC; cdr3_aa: CASSLSWQGNEQYF
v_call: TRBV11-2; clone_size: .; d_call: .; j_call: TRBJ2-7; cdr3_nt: TGTGCCAGCAGCTTAGAGAGCGACTACGAGCAGTACTTC; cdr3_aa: CASSLESDYEQYF
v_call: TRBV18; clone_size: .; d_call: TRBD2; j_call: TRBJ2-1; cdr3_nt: TGTGCCAGCTCACCAGGCGGGACTAGTGGGGGGAATGAGCAGTTCTTC; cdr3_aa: CASSPGGTSGGNEQFF
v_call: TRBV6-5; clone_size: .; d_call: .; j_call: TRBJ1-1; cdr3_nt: TGTGCCAGCAGTCCGACGGTACTAACTGAAGCTTTCTTT; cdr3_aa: CASSPTVLTEAFF
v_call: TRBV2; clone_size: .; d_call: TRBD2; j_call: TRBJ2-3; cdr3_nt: TGTGCCGGACGGACTAGCGGGAGCTTTACAGATACGCAGTATTTT; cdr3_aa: CAGRTSGSFTDTQYF
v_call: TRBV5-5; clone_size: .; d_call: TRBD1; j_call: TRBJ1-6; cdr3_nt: TGTGCCAGCAGCTTGATAGGGGGCTTGGGTAATTCACCCCTCCACTTT; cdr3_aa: CASSLIGGLGNSPLHF
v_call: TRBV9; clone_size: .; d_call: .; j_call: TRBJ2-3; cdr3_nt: TGTGCCAGCAGCCCCGAGCCGGGATTGGGCACAGATACGCAGTATTTT; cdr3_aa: CASSPEPGLGTDTQYF
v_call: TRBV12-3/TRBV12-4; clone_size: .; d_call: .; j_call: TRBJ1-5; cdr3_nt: TGTGCCAGCAGTTTATACAGGGCGAGTCAACATTTT; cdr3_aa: CASSLYRASQHF
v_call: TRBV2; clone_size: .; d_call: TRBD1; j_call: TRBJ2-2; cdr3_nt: TGTGCCAGCAGAAGCAACCGGGACAGTACTATGCGGGAGCTGTTTTTT; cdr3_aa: CASRSNRDSTMRELFF
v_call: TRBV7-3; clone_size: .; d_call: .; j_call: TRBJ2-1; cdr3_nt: TGTGCCAGCAGCTTAGGGGGCGATGAGCAGTTCTTC; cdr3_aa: CASSLGGDEQFF
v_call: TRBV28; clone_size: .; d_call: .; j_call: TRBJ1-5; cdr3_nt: TGTGCCAGCGGAACAACAGAGTGGAATAGCAATCAGCCCCAGCATTTT; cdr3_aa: CASGTTEWNSNQPQHF
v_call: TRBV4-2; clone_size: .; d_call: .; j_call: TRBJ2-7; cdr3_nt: TGTGCCAGCAGCCAAGTGGAGGACGGCCACTACGAGCAGTACTTC; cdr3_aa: CASSQVEDGHYEQYF
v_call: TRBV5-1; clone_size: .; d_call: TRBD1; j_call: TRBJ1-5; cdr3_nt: TGCGCCAGCAACAGAGACAGGGGAAATCAGCCCCAGCATTTT; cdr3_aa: CASNRDRGNQPQHF
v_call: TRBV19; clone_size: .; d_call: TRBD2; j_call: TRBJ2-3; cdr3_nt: TGTGCCAGTAGTACTAGCGGACGGGATACGCAGTATTTT; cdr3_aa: CASSTSGRDTQYF
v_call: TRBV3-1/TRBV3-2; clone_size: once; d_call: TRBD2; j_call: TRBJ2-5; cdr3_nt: TGTGCCAGCAGCCAAGGGACTAGCGGGAGCGAGACCCAGTACTTC; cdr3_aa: CASSQGTSGSETQYF
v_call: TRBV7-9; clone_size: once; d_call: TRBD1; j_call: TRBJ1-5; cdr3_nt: TGTGCCAGCAGCCCCGGGACAGGTGGTAGCAATCAGCCCCAGCATTTT; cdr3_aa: CASSPGTGGSNQPQHF
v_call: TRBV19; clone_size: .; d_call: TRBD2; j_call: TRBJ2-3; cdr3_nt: TGTGCCAGTGCGGGGGTCTCGGCAGATACGCAGTATTTT; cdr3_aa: CASAGVSADTQYF
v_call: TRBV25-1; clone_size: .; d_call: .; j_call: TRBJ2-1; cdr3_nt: TGTGCCAGCAGTGAATTTCTTATTGATGAGCAGTTCTTC; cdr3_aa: CASSEFLIDEQFF
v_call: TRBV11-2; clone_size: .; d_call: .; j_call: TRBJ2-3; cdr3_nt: TGTGCCGTCCGCCAAAGGGGTCTCACAGATACGCAGTATTTT; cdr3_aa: CAVRQRGLTDTQYF
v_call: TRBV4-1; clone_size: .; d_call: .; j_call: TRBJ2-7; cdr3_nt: TGCGCCAGCAGCCAAGTCGAGGGTCCGACCTACGAGCAGTACTTC; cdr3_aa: CASSQVEGPTYEQYF
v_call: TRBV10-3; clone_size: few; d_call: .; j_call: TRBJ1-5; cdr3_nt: TGTGCCATCAGTGATTCGGGAGGGGGTCAGCCCCAGCATTTT; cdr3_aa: CAISDSGGGQPQHF
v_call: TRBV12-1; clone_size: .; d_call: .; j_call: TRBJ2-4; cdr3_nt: TGTGCCAGCAGCTCGCACCAGGCCAAAAACATTCAGTACTTC; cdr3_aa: CASSSHQAKNIQYF
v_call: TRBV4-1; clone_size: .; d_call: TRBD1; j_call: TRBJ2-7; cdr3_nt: TGCGCCAGCAGCCAACCCCGGACAGGGCCCGAGCAGTACTTC; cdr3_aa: CASSQPRTGPEQYF
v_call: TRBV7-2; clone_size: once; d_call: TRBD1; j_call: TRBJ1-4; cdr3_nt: TGTGCCAGCAGGTCGGGAGCGAAGGGGGCCGGTAATGAAAAACTGTTTTTT; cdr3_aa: CASRSGAKGAGNEKLFF
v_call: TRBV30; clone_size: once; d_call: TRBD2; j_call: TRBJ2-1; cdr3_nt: TGTGCCTGTCTAGCGGGAGGGTTAAATGAGCAGTTCTTC; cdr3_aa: CACLAGGLNEQFF
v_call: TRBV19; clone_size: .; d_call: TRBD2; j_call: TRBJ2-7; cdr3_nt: TGTGCCAGTAGTATAGGGAGGACTAGCGTCTCCGAGCAGTACTTC; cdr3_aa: CASSIGRTSVSEQYF
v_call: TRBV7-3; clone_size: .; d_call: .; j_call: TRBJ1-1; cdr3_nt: TGTGCCAGCAGCTTGTCGGGGGAGAACACTGAAGCTTTCTTT; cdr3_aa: CASSLSGENTEAFF
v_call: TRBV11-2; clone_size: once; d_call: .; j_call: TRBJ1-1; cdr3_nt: TGTGCCAGCAGCTCAACGGGACTGTTGAACACTGAAGCTTTCTTT; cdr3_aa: CASSSTGLLNTEAFF
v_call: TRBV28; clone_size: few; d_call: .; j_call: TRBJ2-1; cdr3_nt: TGTGCCAGCAGTCCTACTAGCCCAGAGCAGTTCTTC; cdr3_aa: CASSPTSPEQFF
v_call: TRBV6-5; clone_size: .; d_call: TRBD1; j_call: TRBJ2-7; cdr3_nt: TGTGCCAGCAGCTACCGGGGGACAGGGGGTTCCGAGCAGTACTTC; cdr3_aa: CASSYRGTGGSEQYF
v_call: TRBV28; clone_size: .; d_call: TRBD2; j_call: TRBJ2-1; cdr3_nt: TGTGCCAGCAGTTTCCCCGGACTAGCGGGAGAGCAGTTCTTC; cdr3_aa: CASSFPGLAGEQFF
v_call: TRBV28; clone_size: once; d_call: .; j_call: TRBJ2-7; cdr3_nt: TGTGCCAGCAGCTCGAACCCCGGGGGCGAGCAGTACTTC; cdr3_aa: CASSSNPGGEQYF
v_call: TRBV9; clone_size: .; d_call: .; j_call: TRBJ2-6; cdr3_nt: TGTGCCAGCAGCGAGACAGGAGGCGCTGGGGCCAACGTCCTGACTTTC; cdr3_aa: CASSETGGAGANVLTF
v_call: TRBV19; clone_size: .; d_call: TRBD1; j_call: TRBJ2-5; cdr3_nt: TGTGCCAGTAACCCTGGGACAGAAAAAGAGACCCAGTACTTC; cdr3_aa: CASNPGTEKETQYF
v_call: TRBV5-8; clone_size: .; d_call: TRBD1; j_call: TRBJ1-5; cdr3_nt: TGTGCCAGCAGCTCATACCAGGGACAGGGGGCTTGGGGCAATCAGCCCCAGCATTTT; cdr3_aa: CASSSYQGQGAWGNQPQHF
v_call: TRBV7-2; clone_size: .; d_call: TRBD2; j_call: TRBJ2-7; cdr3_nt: TGTGCCAGCATCTCGGGACTAGTTTTTTTCTACGAGCAGTACTTC; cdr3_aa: CASISGLVFFYEQYF
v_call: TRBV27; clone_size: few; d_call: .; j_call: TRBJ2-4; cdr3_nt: TGTGCCAGCAGTCCCCCCGGGGCCAAAAACATTCAGTACTTC; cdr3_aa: CASSPPGAKNIQYF
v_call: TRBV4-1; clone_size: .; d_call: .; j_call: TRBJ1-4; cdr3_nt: TGCGCCAGCAGCCCCGGGGGGAGAACAGGGGAAAAACTGTTTTTT; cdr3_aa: CASSPGGRTGEKLFF
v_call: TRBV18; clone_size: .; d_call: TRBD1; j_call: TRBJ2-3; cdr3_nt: TGTGCCAGCTCGGGACAGGGCCCGGATACGCAGTATTTT; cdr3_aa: CASSGQGPDTQYF
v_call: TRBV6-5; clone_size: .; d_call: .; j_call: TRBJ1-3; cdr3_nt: TGTGCCAGCTCTACCACCAGAAACACCATATATTTT; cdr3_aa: CASSTTRNTIYF
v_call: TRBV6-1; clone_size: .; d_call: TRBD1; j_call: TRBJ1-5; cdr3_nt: TGTGCCAGCAGTGAAGCAGTGGGACAGGGGAGGGAGCCCCAGCATTTT; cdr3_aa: CASSEAVGQGREPQHF
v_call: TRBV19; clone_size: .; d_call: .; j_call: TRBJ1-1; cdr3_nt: TGTGCCAGTAGCAATTGGGGGGGGGCCACTGAAGCTTTCTTT; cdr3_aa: CASSNWGGATEAFF
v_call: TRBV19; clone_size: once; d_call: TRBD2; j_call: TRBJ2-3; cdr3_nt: TGTGCCACCCGGGCTAGCGGACCTAGCACAGATACGCAGTATTTT; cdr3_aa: CATRASGPSTDTQYF
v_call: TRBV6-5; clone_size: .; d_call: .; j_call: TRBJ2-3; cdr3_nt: TGTGCCAGCAGCCTCGGACAGAGCACAGATACGCAGTATTTT; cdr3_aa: CASSLGQSTDTQYF
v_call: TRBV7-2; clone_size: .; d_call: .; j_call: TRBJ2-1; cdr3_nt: TGTGCCAGCAGTGGACTGAGCTCCTACAATGAGCAGTTCTTC; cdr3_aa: CASSGLSSYNEQFF
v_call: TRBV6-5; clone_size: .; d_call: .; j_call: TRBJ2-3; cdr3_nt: TGTGCCAGCAGTTTAGATGGGGGCACTGGAACAGATACGCAGTATTTT; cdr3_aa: CASSLDGGTGTDTQYF
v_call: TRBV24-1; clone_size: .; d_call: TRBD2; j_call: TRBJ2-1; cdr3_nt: TGTGCCACCAGTGATTCGACCGGCGGGGGCTCCTACAATGAGCAGTTCTTC; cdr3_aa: CATSDSTGGGSYNEQFF
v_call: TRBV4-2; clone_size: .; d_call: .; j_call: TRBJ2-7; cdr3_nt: TGTGCCAGCAGCCAAGCGAGAGCAGGCATTTTCTACGAGCAGTACTTC; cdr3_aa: CASSQARAGIFYEQYF
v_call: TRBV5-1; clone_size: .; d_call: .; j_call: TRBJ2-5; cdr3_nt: TGCGCCAGCAGCCTGGTAGCTCATAGTAGCGGACAAGAGACCCAGTACTTC; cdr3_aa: CASSLVAHSSGQETQYF
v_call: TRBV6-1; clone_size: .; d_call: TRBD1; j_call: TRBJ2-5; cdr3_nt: TGTGCCAGCAGTGAAAACAGGGGGTGGGAGACCCAGTACTTC; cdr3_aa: CASSENRGWETQYF
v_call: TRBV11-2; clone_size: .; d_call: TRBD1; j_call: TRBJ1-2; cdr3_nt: TGTGCCAGCAGCTTAGATCAGACAGGGGCTGCCTATGGCTACACCTTC; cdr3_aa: CASSLDQTGAAYGYTF
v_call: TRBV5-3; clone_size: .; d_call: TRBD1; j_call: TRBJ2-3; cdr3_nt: TGTGCCAGAAGCTTGAAAAGGGGGCGGAGGAGTCCAGATACGCAGTATTTT; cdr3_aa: CARSLKRGRRSPDTQYF